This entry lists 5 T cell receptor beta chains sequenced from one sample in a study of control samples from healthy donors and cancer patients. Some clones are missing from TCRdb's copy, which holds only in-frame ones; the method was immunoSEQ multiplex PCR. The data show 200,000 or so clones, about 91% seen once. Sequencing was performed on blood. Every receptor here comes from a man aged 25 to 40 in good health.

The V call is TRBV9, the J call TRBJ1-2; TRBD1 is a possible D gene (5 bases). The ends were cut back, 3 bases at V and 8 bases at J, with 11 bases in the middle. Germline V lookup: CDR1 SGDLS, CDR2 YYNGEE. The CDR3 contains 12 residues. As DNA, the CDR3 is TGTGCCAGCAGCGGGCAGGGAAACGGCTACACCTTC. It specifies CASSGQGNGYTF.

The chain's CDR3 is CASSKSQADNQPQHF. The CDR3 bases are TGTGCCAGCAGCAAATCGCAGGCAGACAATCAGCCCCAGCATTTT. J is TRBJ1-5 and V is TRBV21-1; no check of the table's D call, TRBD1, against the DNA was made. TRBV21-1 is shown as a pseudogene. This CDR3 is built from 15 residues.

This CDR3 is CASSLGTNEKLFF. The DNA for the CDR3 is TGTGCCAGCAGTTTAGGGACTAATGAAAAACTGTTTTTT. V is TRBV28 and J is TRBJ1-4; D remains unclear. The CDR3 sequence is 13 residues long. V was clipped by 2 bases and J by 2 bases, with 3 bases between them. Germline V lookup: CDR1 MDHEN, CDR2 SYDVKM.

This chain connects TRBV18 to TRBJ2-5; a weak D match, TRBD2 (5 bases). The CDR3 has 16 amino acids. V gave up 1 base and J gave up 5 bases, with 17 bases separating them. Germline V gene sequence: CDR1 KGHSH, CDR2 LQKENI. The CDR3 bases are TGTGCCAGCTCACCACTACCGGGGTATAACTTGGAGACCCAGTACTTC. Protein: CASSPLPGYNLETQYF.

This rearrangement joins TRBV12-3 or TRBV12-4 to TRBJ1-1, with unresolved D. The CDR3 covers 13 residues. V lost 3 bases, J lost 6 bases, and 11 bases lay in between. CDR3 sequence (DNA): TGTGCCAGCAGTTTCCCAGTAAGTTCTGAAGCTTTCTTT. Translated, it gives CASSFPVSSEAFF.